The source of this TCR beta chain is a study of blood T cell repertoires in COVID-19. As for the study in general: There were acute and convalescent COVID-19 samples, and they came from the United States, Italy and Spain. PBMCs, B-cell-depleted T cells, or T cells were the source of the cDNA or gDNA that made up the material.

Per the original methods: Amplification of reference gene primers was used by the study to estimate nucleated cell counts. Profiled with immunoSEQ multiplex PCR; TCRdb holds only in-frame clones, not every one. V, J and clone size derive from that table, while D and trimming were established from the DNA sequence. Of about 210,000 clones listed, 84% are singletons. Germline trimming cut 7 bases from V and 0 bases from J; bases unmatched to any gene: 13. This CDR3 has 19 residues. The source is a woman aged 50 to 60 with active or convalescent COVID-19. The sample taken for sequencing was peripheral blood. This chain uses TRBV23-1 with TRBJ2-2; TRBD1 matches 11 bases. TRBV23-1 is labeled an ORF, and its function is uncertain. The CDR3 DNA follows: TGCGCCAGCATTCATGAGGCAGGGACAGGGGGTACGAACACCGGGGAGCTGTTTTTT. As protein: CASIHEAGTGGTNTGELFF.